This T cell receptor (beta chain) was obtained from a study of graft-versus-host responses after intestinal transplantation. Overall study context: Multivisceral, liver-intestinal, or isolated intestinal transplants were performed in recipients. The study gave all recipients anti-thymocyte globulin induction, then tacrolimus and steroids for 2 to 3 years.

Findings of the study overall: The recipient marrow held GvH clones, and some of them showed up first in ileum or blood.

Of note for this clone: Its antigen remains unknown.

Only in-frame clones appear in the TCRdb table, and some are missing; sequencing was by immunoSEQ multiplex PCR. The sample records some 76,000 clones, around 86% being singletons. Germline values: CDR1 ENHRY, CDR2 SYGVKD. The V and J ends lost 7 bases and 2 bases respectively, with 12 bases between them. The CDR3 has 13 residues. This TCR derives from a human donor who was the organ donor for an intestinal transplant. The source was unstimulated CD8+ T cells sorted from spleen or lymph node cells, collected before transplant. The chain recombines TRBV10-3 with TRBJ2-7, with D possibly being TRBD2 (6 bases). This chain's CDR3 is CAIKEGPTYEQYF. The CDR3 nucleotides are TGTGCCATCAAGGAGGGGCCTACCTACGAGCAGTACTTC.